This T cell receptor beta chain was recovered during a study of shared clonotypes between healthy human individuals. Only a few counts were recorded for this clone. The CDR3 consists of 13 residues. Deletions cut 4 bases from V and 3 bases from J, with 10 bases between. CDR1 and CDR2 (germline): SGHRS, YFSETQ. Profiling relied on immunoSEQ multiplex PCR, and the TCRdb table lists in-frame clones only, not all of them. The data contain roughly 500,000 clones, roughly 77% of them singletons. J is TRBJ2-5 and V is TRBV5-1; D is ambiguous. This receptor was obtained from a woman aged 40 to 50 in good health. Some clones in this sample may be carry-over from other donors' samples. Sequenced input: PBMCs. CDR3 region: CASSPAGEETQYF. Here the CDR3 DNA reads TGCGCCAGCAGCCCGGCCGGAGAAGAGACCCAGTACTTC.